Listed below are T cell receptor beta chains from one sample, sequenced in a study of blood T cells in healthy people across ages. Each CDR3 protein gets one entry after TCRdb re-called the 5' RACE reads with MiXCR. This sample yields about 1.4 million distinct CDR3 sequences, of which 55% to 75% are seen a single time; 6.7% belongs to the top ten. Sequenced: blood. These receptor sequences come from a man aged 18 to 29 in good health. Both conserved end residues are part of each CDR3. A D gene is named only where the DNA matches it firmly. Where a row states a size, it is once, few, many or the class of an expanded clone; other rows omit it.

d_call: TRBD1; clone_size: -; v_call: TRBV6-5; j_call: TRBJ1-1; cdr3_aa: CASSYGTGVEAFF; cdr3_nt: TGTGCCAGCAGTTACGGGACAGGGGTTGAGGCTTTCTTT
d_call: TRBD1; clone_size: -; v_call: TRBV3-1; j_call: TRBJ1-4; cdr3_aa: CASSREGQVNEKLFF; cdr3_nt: TGTGCCAGCAGCCGAGAGGGACAGGTTAATGAAAAACTGTTTTTT
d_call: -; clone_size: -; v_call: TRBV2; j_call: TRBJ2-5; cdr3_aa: CAVFRVLQETQYF; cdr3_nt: TGTGCCGTCTTCAGGGTCCTCCAAGAGACCCAGTACTTC
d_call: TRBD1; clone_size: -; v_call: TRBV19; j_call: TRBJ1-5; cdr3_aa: CASSNRGVNQPQHF; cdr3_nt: TGCGCCAGTAGCAACAGGGGCGTCAATCAGCCCCAGCATTTT
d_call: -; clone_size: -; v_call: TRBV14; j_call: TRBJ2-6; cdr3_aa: CASNNSGANVLTF; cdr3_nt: TGTGCCAGCAACAACTCTGGGGCCAACGTCCTGACTTTC
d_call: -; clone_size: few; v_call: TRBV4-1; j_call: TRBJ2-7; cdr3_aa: CASSQVVADEQYF; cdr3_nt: TGCGCCAGCAGCCAAGTGGTGGCAGATGAGCAGTACTTC
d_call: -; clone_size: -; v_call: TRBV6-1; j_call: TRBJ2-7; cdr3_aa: CASKPGPRSISEQYF; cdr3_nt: TGTGCCAGCAAACCGGGACCCCGTTCGATTTCTGAGCAGTACTTC
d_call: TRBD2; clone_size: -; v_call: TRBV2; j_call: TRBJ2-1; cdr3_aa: CASSGPGLAGNNEQFF; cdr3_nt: TGTGCCAGCAGCGGACCTGGACTAGCGGGAAACAATGAGCAGTTCTTC
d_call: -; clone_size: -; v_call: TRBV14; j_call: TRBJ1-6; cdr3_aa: CASSQLGRDSYNSPLHF; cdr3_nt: TGTGCCAGCAGCCAACTCGGCCGGGACTCCTATAATTCACCCCTCCACTTT
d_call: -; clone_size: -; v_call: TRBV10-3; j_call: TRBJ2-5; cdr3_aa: CAFSEVASSETQYF; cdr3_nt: TGTGCCTTCAGTGAAGTTGCTAGCTCGGAGACCCAGTACTTC
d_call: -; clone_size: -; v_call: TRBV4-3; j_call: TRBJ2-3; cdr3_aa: CATSDREGDTQYF; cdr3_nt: TGCGCCACTTCGGACAGGGAGGGAGATACGCAGTATTTT
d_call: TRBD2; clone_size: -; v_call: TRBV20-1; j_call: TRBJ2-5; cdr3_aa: CSATRTSGGAHQETQYF; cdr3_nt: TGCAGTGCTACACGGACTAGCGGGGGAGCCCACCAAGAGACCCAGTACTTC
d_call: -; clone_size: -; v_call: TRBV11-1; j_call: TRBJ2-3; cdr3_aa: CASSLDGYKTDTQYF; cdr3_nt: TGTGCCAGCAGCTTAGACGGTTACAAGACAGATACGCAGTATTTT
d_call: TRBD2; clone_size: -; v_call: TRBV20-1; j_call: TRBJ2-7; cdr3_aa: CSARDQGTSESYEQYF; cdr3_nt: TGCAGTGCTAGAGATCAAGGAACTAGCGAATCCTACGAGCAGTACTTC
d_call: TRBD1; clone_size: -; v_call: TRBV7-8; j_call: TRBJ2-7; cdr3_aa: CASSVGDRGSDEQYF; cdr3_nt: TGTGCCAGCAGCGTTGGGGACAGGGGGTCGGACGAGCAGTACTTC
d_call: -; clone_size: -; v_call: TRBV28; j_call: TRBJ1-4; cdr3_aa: CASSVSRPNEKLFF; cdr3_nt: TGTGCCAGCAGTGTTAGCAGGCCTAATGAAAAACTGTTTTTT
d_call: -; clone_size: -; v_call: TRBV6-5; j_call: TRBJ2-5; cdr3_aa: CASSYPRRGAGETQYF; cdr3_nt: TGTGCCAGCAGTTACCCTCGGAGGGGGGCGGGGGAGACCCAGTACTTC
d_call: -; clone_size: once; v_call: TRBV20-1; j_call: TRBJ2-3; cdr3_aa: CSAGDRGMTDTQYF; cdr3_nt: TGCAGTGCTGGGGATCGGGGTATGACAGATACGCAGTATTTT
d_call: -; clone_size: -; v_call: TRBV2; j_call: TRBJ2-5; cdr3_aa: CASSSKTAYF; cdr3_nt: TGTGCCAGCAGTTCAAAGACAGCGTACTTC
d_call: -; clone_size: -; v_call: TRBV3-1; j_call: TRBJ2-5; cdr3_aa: CASEGRVKGETQYF; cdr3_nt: TGTGCCAGCGAAGGCAGGGTTAAGGGAGAGACCCAGTACTTC
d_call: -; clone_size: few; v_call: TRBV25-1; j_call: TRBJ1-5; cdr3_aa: CATSRDGSNQPQHF; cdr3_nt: TGTGCCACCTCAAGGGACGGCTCCAATCAGCCCCAGCATTTT
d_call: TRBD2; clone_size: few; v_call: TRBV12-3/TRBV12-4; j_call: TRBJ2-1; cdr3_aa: CASSRTSGKNEQFF; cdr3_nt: TGTGCCAGCAGCCGGACTAGCGGGAAAAATGAGCAGTTCTTC
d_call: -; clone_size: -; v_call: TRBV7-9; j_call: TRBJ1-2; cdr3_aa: CASSFPRGAGDYGYTF; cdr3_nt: TGTGCCAGCAGCTTTCCGCGGGGGGCAGGTGACTATGGCTACACCTTC
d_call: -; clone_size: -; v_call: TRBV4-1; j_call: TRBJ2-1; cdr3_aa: CASRSGYNEQFF; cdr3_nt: TGCGCCAGCAGGTCAGGGTACAATGAGCAGTTCTTC
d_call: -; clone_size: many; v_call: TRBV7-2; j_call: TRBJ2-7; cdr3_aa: CASRDRTQSYEQYF; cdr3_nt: TGTGCCAGCAGAGACCGAACTCAATCCTACGAGCAGTACTTC
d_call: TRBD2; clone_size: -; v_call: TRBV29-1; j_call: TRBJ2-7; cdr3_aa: CSAVLAGGTYEQYF; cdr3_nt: TGCAGCGCCGTACTAGCGGGAGGGACCTACGAGCAGTACTTC
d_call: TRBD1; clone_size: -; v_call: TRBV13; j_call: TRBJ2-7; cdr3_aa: CASSYQGVGYEQYF; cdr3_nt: TGTGCCAGCAGCTACCAGGGGGTGGGCTACGAGCAGTACTTC
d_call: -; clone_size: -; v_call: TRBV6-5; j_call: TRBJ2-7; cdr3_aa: CASSYGRNLARSSYEQYF; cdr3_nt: TGTGCCAGCAGTTACGGCCGGAACCTAGCGAGGAGCTCCTACGAGCAGTACTTC
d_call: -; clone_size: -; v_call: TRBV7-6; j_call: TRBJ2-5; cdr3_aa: CASSPESGLQVGQYF; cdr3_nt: TGTGCCAGCAGCCCTGAATCCGGACTCCAAGTCGGGCAGTACTTC
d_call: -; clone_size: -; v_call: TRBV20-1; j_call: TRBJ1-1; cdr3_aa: CSARDSRNTEAFF; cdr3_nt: TGCAGTGCTAGAGATTCCAGGAACACTGAAGCTTTCTTT
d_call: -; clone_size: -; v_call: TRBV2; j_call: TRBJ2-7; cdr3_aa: CASSTGTNSYEQYF; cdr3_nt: TGTGCCAGCAGCACAGGAACCAACTCCTACGAGCAGTACTTC
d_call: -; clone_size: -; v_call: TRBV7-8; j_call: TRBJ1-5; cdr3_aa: CASSPAPGTSGSYSNQPQHF; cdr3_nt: TGTGCCAGCAGCCCAGCACCCGGGACCTCGGGCTCTTATAGCAATCAGCCCCAGCATTTT
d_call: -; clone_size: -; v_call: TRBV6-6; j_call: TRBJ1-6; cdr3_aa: CASVDRATEGSPLHF; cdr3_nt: TGTGCCAGCGTCGACCGGGCCACGGAGGGTTCACCCCTCCACTTT
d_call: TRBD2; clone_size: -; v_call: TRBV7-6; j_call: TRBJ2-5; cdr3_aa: CASSPPSGQETQYF; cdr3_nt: TGTGCCAGCAGCCCTCCTAGCGGGCAAGAGACCCAGTACTTC
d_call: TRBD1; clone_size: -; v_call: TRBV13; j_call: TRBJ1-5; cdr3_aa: CASSWDRGRDGSNQPQHF; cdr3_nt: TGTGCCAGCAGCTGGGACAGGGGGCGCGATGGCAGCAATCAGCCCCAGCATTTT
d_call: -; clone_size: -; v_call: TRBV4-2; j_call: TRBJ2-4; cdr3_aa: CASSQPTGSKNIQYF; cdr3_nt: TGTGCCAGCAGCCAACCAACAGGATCCAAAAACATTCAGTACTTC
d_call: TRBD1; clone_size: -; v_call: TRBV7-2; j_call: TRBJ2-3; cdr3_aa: CASSATTGLDADTQYF; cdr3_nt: TGTGCCAGCAGCGCAACGACAGGGTTGGACGCAGATACGCAGTATTTT
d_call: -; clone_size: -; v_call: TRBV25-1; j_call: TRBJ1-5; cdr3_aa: CASSETGHLSNQPQHF; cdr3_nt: TGTGCCAGCAGTGAAACCGGACACCTTAGCAATCAGCCCCAGCATTTT
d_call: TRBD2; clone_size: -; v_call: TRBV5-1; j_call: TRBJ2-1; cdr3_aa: CASRTSGGPFYNEQFF; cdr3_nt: TGCGCCAGCAGGACTAGCGGGGGGCCATTTTACAATGAGCAGTTCTTC
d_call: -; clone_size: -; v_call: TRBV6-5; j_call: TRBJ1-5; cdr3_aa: CATAGVNQPQHF; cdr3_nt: TGTGCCACTGCAGGGGTCAATCAGCCCCAGCATTTT
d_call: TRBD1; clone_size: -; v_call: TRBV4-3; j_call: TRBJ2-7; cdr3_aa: CASSGGQVSYNEQYF; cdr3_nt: TGCGCCAGCAGCGGGGGACAGGTCTCCTACAATGAGCAGTACTTC